These 3 T cell receptor beta chains were all obtained from the same sample, sequenced in a study of blood T cell repertoires in COVID-19. Assay used: immunoSEQ multiplex PCR; TCRdb lists only in-frame clones, some missing. The sample consists of 97,000 or so clones, approximately 90% of them appearing once. The sample comprised peripheral blood. Every receptor here comes from a man aged 60 to 75 with acute or convalescent COVID-19.

Only one count was recorded for this clone. J is TRBJ1-5 and V is TRBV28, with D possibly matching TRBD1 (6 bases). CDR3 length: 13 residues. Trimming removed 9 bases at V and 8 bases at J, with 17 bases between. Looked up from germline, CDR1 is MDHEN and CDR2 is SYDVKM. CDR3 in DNA: TGTGCCAGTAATGGACAGCAAGTAGAGCCCCAGCATTTT. It specifies CASNGQQVEPQHF.

This sequence joins TRBV7-2 and TRBJ1-1; no definite D call. Trimming took 6 bases from V and 4 from J, leaving 15 bases between them. CDR1 is SGHTA and CDR2 is FQGNSA in the germline V gene. The CDR3 is 14 amino acids. The CDR3 here is CASRTGEGSTEAFF. CDR3 bases: TGTGCCAGCAGGACCGGGGAGGGAAGCACTGAAGCTTTCTTT.

The chain joins TRBV5-1 to TRBJ1-2, with TRBD1 as a possible D gene (5 bases). V dropped 1 base and J dropped 1 base, with 8 bases sitting between them. CDR3 size: 14 residues. Germline CDR1 reads SGHRS; CDR2 reads YFSETQ. The CDR3 reads CASSLSQDNYGYTF. Here the CDR3 DNA reads TGCGCCAGCAGCTTGTCACAGGATAACTATGGCTACACCTTC.